This T cell receptor (beta chain) was recovered during a study of cytomegalovirus exposure and HLA in healthy donors. PCR involved 60 Vbeta and 13 Jbeta primers. This table comes from immunoSEQ multiplex PCR, and its TCRdb copy is limited to in-frame clones, with some not included. The top ten hold around a tenth of the sample, which has 30,000 to 40,000 clones, 60% to 70% seen once. Worth noting for this clone: Its target is not known. A read error may produce the germline difference seen at one junction end.

Whole-study results and caveats: More clonal expansion characterized HLA-associated TCR beta chains than equally common others in a later analysis.

The CDR3 covers 12 residues. Germline CDR1 is SGHRS and CDR2 is YFSETQ. V gene TRBV5-1 combines with J gene TRBJ2-7; 7 bases fit TRBD1. This TCR was recovered from a man aged 35 to 55 in good health and CMV-seropositive. Sequenced input: PBMCs. Here the CDR3 reads CASSLGPGTERF. CDR3 coding DNA: TGCGCCAGCAGCTTGGGACCCGGGACAGAAAGATTC.